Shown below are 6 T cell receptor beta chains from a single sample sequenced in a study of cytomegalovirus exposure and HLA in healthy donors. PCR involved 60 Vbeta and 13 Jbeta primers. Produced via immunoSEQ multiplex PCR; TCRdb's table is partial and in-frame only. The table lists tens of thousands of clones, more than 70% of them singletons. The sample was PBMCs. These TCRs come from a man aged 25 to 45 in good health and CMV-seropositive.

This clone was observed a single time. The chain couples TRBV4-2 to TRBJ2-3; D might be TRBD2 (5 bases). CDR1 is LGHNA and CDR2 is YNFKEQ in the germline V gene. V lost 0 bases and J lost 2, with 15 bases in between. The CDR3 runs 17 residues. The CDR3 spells CASSQDLSGTSTDTQYF. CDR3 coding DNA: TGTGCCAGCAGCCAAGATCTGAGCGGTACGTCCACAGATACGCAGTATTTT.

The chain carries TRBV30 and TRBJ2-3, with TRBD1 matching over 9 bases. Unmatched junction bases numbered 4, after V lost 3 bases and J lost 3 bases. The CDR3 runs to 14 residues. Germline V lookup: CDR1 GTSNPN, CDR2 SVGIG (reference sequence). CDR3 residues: CAWRAGQGTDTQYF. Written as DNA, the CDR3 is TGTGCCTGGAGAGCGGGACAGGGAACAGATACGCAGTATTTT.

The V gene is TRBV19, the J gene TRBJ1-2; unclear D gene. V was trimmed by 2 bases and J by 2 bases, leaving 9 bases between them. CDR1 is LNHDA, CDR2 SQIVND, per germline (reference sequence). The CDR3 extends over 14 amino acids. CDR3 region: CASSISSVNYGYTF. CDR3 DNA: TGTGCCAGTAGTATATCTTCGGTGAACTATGGCTACACCTTC.

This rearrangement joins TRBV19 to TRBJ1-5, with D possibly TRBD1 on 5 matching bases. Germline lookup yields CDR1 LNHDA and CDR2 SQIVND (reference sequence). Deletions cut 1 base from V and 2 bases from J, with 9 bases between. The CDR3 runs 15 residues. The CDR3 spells CASSIGRDGNQPQHF. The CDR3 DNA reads TGTGCCAGTAGTATAGGCAGGGATGGCAATCAGCCCCAGCATTTT.

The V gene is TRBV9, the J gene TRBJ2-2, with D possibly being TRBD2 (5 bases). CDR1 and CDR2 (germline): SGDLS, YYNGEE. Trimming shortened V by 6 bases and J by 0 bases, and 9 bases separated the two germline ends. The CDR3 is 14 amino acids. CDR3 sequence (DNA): TGTGCCAGCAAGCCAGCGGCGAACACCGGGGAGCTGTTTTTT. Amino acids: CASKPAANTGELFF.

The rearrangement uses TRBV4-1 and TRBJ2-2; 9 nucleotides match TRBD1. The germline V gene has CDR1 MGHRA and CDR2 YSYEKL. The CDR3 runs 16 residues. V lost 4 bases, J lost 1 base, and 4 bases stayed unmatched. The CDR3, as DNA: TGCGCCAGCAGCCTGGGGACAGGGATGAACACCGGGGAGCTGTTTTTT. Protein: CASSLGTGMNTGELFF.